The 14 T cell receptor beta chains reported below all come from one sample, sequenced in a study of shared clonotypes between healthy human individuals. Naive CD8 cells lacked CD45RO, underwent positive selection for CCR7 and left out terminally differentiated effector memory CD45RA+ cells. Method: immunoSEQ multiplex PCR; TCRdb's copy keeps in-frame clones and lacks some. The sample lists about 2 million clones, around 96% occurring once. Sequencing used naive CD8+ T cells sorted from blood. Receptors originate from a man between 18 and 35 years old in good health.

V gene TRBV9 combines with J gene TRBJ2-1; D perhaps matches TRBD2 (6 bases). The germline gives CDR1 SGDLS, CDR2 YYNGEE. The CDR3 spans 18 residues. Trimming took 0 bases from V and 2 from J, leaving 18 bases between them. CDR3 loop: CASSVVGAGDSTYNEQFF. CDR3 in DNA: TGTGCCAGCAGCGTAGTGGGAGCGGGTGACTCGACCTACAATGAGCAGTTCTTC.

In its sample, this clone was seen once. The rearrangement joins TRBV29-1 to TRBJ2-5; D perhaps matches TRBD2 (6 bases). The CDR3 totals 12 residues. CDR1 is SQVTM, CDR2 ANQGSEA, per germline. V lost 6 bases, J lost 5 bases, and 13 bases lay in between. The CDR3 protein is CSVDPEGETQYF. CDR3 in DNA: TGCAGCGTGGACCCGGAGGGGGAGACCCAGTACTTC. Based on the CDR3 plus reference TRBV29-1 and TRBJ2-5, the full variable domain is SAVISQKPSRDICQRGTSLTIQCQVDSQVTMMFWYRQQPGQSLTLIATANQGSEATYESGFVIDKFPISRPNLTFSTLTVSNMSPEDSSIYLCSVDPEGETQYFGPGTRLLVL.

This chain connects TRBV29-1 to TRBJ2-3; maybe TRBD1 (6 bases). The CDR3 length is 13 residues. V lost 5 bases and J 2 bases, leaving 11 bases between the germline ends. Germline lookup yields CDR1 SQVTM and CDR2 ANQGSEA. DNA for the CDR3: TGCAGCGTTCGGGCAGGGGCCACAGATACGCAGTATTTT. It is translated as CSVRAGATDTQYF.

Turning to this clone: Other DNA sequences in the same sample also yield this CDR3. The chain uses TRBV30 and TRBJ1-5, with D unresolved. Trimming pared 1 base from V and 0 bases from J, leaving 7 bases between. In germline, CDR1 is GTSNPN, CDR2 SVGIG (reference sequence). CDR3 length equals 14 residues. The CDR3: CAWSGGFSNQPQHF. The CDR3 DNA is TGTGCCTGGAGTGGGGGTTTTAGCAATCAGCCCCAGCATTTT.

The gene calls are TRBV27 and TRBJ1-1; tentatively, D is TRBD1 (6 bases). Germline CDR1 and CDR2: MNHEY and SMNVEV (reference sequence). The germline V and J ends were trimmed by 5 bases and 7 bases, with 14 bases remaining between them. The CDR3 contains 13 residues. The CDR3 loop is CASSIQGSGEAFF. The CDR3 region has the DNA TGTGCCAGCAGTATACAGGGATCGGGTGAAGCTTTCTTT.

J is TRBJ2-2 and V is TRBV10-1; D remains ambiguous. The germline gives CDR1 WNHNN, CDR2 SYGVQD (reference sequence). This CDR3 region has 14 residues. V shed 4 bases and J shed 7 bases, with 13 bases lying between them. Written as DNA, the CDR3 is TGCGCCAGCAGTGCCGAACCAGGAAGCGGGGAGCTGTTTTTT. Its translation is CASSAEPGSGELFF.

This CDR3 reads CASSAEAGYGDTQYF. As DNA, the CDR3 is TGTGCCAGCAGCGCCGAAGCGGGATATGGAGATACGCAGTATTTT. The rearrangement links TRBV9 to TRBJ2-3; 7 bases align to TRBD2. The length of the CDR3 is 15 residues. J lost 5 bases, V lost 3 bases, and 9 bases had no gene match. CDR1 SGDLS and CDR2 YYNGEE come from the germline V gene.

The chain carries TRBV9 and TRBJ1-6; tentative D call: TRBD1 (6 bases). The CDR3 length is 15 residues. V lost 0 bases, J lost 5 bases, and 9 bases lay in between. CDR1 is SGDLS and CDR2 is YYNGEE in the germline V gene. The CDR3 loop is CASSVEGGNNSPLHF. The CDR3 DNA reads TGTGCCAGCAGCGTAGAAGGGGGGAATAATTCACCCCTCCACTTT.

The chain employs TRBV7-8 and TRBJ2-7; D tentatively reads TRBD1 or TRBD2 (5 bases each). Per germline, CDR1 SGHVS and CDR2 FQNEAQ. This CDR3 region has 15 residues. The ends were cut back, 5 bases at V and 0 bases at J, with 14 bases in the middle. DNA for the CDR3: TGTGCCAGCAGCCAAGTTCCGGGGCCCTCCTACGAGCAGTACTTC. This codes for CASSQVPGPSYEQYF.

The gene calls are TRBV29-1 and TRBJ2-5; D possibly matches TRBD1 or TRBD2 (5 bases each). This CDR3 has 13 amino acids. Trimming took 3 bases from V and 2 from J, leaving 10 bases between them. Germline CDR1 and CDR2: SQVTM and ANQGSEA. The DNA of the CDR3 is TGCAGCGTTGAGTCAGGGAGTCAAGAGACCCAGTACTTC. Translated, it gives CSVESGSQETQYF.

About this clone itself: The same CDR3 can be traced to other DNA sequences in this sample. The chain carries TRBV30 and TRBJ2-5; D remains unclear. The germline gives CDR1 GTSNPN, CDR2 SVGIG (reference sequence). This CDR3 has 12 residues. V lost 1 base, J lost 1 base, and 4 bases lay in between. CDR3 amino acids: CAWSGVQETQYF. DNA for the CDR3: TGTGCCTGGAGTGGAGTCCAAGAGACCCAGTACTTC. Full variable domain (remainder filled in from reference TRBV30 and TRBJ2-5): SQTIHQWPATLVQPVGSPLSLECTVEGTSNPNLYWYRQAAGRGLQLLFYSVGIGQISSEVPQNLSASRPQDRQFILSSKKLLLSDSGFYLCAWSGVQETQYFGPGTRLLVL.

This chain joins TRBV6-1 and TRBJ1-5; 12 bases line up with TRBD1. CDR1 and CDR2 from the germline V gene are MNHNS and SASEGT. This CDR3 comprises 16 residues. With V trimmed by 2 bases and J by 5 bases, 4 bases remained unmatched. The CDR3 is CASSEPGQGAYQPQHF. DNA of the CDR3: TGTGCCAGCAGTGAACCGGGACAGGGGGCTTATCAGCCCCAGCATTTT.

This chain uses TRBV6-5 with TRBJ1-4; D not certain. The germline V gene has CDR1 MNHEY and CDR2 SVGAGI. V shed 2 bases and J shed 10 bases, with 11 bases lying between them. CDR3 length equals 13 residues. The CDR3 loop is CASSYDGSGKLFF. As DNA, the CDR3 is TGTGCCAGCAGTTACGACGGGTCTGGAAAACTGTTTTTT.

A note on this clone: Other DNA sequences in the same sample also yield this CDR3. The chain is built from TRBV28 and TRBJ1-1; D unresolved. Germline CDR1 MDHEN, CDR2 SYDVKM. Trimming pared 3 bases from V and 0 bases from J, leaving 8 bases between. The CDR3 contains 14 residues. The CDR3 DNA sequence: TGTGCCAGCAGTTTCCGGGGTTTGAACACTGAAGCTTTCTTT. Translating gives CASSFRGLNTEAFF.